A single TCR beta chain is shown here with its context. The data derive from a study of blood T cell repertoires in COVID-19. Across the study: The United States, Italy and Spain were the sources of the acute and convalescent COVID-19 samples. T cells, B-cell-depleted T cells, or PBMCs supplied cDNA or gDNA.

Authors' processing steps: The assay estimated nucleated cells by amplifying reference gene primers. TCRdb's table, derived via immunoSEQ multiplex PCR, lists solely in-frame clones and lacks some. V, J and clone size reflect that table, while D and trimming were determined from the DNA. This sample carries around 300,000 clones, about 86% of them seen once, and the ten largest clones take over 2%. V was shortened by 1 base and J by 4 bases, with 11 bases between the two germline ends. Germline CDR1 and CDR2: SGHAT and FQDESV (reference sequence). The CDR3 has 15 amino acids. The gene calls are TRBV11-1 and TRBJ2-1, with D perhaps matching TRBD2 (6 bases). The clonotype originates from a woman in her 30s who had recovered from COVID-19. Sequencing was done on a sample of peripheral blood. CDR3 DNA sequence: TGTGCCAGCAGCTTAGGGGCGAGCGGGTACAATGAGCAGTTCTTC. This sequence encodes CASSLGASGYNEQFF.